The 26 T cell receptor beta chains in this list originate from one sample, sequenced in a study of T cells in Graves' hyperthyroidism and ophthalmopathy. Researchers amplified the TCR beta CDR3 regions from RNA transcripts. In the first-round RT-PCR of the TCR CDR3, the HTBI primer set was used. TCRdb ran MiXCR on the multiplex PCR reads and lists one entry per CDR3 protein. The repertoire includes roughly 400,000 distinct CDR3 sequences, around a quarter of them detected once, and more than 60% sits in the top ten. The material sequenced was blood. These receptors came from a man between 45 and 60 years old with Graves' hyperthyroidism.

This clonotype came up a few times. CDR3 protein: CASSLVRDIVSDPIRRPSYNEQFF. The CDR3 DNA follows: TGTGCCAGCAGTTTAGTCCGGGACATTGTTTCAGATCCGATCAGACGCCCATCCTACAATGAGCAGTTCTTC. The chain combines TRBV28 with TRBJ2-1, with TRBD1 as a possible D gene (6 bases). This CDR3 region has 24 residues. The ends were cut back, 2 bases at V and 1 base at J, with 36 bases in the middle. CDR1 MDHEN and CDR2 SYDVKM come from the germline V gene.

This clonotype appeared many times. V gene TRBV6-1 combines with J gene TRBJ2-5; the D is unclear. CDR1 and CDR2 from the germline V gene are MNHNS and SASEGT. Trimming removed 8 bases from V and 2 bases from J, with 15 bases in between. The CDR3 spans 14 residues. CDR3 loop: CASSAWLGQETQYF. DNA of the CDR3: TGTGCCAGCTCGGCTTGGCTCGGACAAGAGACCCAGTACTTC.

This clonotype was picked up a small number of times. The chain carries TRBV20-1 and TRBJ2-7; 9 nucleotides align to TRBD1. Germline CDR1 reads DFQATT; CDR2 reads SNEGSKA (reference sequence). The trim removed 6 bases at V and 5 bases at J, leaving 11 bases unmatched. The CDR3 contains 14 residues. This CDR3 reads CSAKEGTGINEQYF. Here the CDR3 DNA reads TGCAGTGCCAAGGAAGGGACAGGGATAAACGAGCAGTACTTC.

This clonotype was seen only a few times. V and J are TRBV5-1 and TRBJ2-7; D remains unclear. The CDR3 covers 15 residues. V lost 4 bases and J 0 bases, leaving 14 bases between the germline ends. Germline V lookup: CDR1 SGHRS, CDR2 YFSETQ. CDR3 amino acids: CASSPDFTDSYEQYF. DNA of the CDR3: TGCGCCAGCAGCCCAGACTTCACGGACTCCTACGAGCAGTACTTC.

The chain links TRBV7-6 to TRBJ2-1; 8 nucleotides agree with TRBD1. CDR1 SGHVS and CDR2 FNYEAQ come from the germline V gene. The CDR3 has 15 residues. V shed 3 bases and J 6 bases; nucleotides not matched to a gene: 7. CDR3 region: CASSFGQGRSNEQFF. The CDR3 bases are TGTGCCAGCAGCTTCGGACAGGGAAGAAGCAATGAGCAGTTCTTC.

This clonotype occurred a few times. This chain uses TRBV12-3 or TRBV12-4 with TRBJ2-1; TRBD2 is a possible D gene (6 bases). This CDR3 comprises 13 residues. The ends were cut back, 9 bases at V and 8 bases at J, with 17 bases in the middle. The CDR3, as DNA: TGTGCCAGTAGACTAGGATCGGCCGATGAGCAGTTCTTC. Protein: CASRLGSADEQFF.

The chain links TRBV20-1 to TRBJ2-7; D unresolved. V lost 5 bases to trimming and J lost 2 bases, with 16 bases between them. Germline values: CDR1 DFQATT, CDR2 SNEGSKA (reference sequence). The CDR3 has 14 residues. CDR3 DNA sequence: TGCAGTGCTTTTTACCGGGCTGTAACCTACGAGCAGTACTTC. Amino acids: CSAFYRAVTYEQYF.

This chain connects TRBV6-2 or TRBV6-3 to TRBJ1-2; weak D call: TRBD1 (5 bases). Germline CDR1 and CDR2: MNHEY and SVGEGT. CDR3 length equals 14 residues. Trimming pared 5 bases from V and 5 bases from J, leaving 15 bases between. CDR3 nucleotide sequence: TGTGCCAGCAGTACGGGATGGGGGAATTATGGCTACACCTTC. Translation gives CASSTGWGNYGYTF.

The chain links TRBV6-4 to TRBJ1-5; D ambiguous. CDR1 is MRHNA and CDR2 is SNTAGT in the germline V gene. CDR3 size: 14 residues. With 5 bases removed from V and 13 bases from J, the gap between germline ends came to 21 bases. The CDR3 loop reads CASSYPDTLLYQHF. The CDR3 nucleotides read TGTGCCAGCAGTTATCCAGATACACTATTATATCAGCATTTT.

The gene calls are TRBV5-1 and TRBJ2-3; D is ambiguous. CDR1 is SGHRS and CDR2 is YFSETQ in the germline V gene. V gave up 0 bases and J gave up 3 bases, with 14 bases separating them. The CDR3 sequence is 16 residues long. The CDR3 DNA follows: TGCGCCAGCAGCTTGGAGGATACTGGCTCGACAGATACGCAGTATTTT. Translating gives CASSLEDTGSTDTQYF.

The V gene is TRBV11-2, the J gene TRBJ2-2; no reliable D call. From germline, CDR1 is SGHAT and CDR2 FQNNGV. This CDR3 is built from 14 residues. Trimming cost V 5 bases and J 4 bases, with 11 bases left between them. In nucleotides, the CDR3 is TGTGCCAGCAGCAAACGGGCCATCACCGGGGAGCTGTTTTTT. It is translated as CASSKRAITGELFF. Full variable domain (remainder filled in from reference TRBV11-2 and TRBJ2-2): EAGVAQSPRYKIIEKRQSVAFWCNPISGHATLYWYQQILGQGPKLLIQFQNNGVVDDSQLPKDRFSAERLKGVDSTLKIQPAKLEDSAVYLCASSKRAITGELFFGEGSRLTVL.

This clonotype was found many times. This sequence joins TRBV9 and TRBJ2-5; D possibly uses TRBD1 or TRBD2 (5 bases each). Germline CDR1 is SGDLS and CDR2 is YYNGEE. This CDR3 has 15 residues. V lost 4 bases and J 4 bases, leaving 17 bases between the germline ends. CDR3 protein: CASSPSSGAVETQYF. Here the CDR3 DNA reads TGTGCCAGCAGCCCCTCGTCCGGGGCGGTAGAGACCCAGTACTTC.

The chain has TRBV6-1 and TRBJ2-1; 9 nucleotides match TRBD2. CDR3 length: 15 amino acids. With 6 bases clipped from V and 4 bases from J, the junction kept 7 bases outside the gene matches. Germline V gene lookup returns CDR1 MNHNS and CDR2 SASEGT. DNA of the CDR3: TGTGCCAGCAGACCCGCGGCGGGGGGGTACAATGAGCAGTTCTTC. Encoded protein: CASRPAAGGYNEQFF.

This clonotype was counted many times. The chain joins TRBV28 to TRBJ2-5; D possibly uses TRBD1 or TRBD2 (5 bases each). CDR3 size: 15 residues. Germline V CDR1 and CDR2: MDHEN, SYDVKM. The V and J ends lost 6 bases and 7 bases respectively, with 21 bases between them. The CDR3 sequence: CASSSPGPGRRTQYF. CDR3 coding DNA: TGTGCCAGCAGCTCTCCTGGACCGGGGCGGAGGACCCAGTACTTC.

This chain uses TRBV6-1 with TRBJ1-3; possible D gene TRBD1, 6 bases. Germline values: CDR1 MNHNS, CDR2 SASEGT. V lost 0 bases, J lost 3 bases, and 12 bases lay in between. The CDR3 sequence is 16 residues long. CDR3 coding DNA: TGTGCCAGCAGTGAAGCGGGGGGGGCCGGTGGAAACACCATATATTTT. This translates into CASSEAGGAGGNTIYF.

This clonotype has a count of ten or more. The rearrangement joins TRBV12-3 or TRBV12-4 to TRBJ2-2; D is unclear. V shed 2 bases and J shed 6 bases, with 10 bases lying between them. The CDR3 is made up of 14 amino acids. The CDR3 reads CASSLQSSPGELFF. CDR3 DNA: TGTGCCAGCAGTTTACAAAGCTCACCCGGGGAGCTGTTTTTT.

Here the CDR3 reads CASSPWGGAPGYTF. The DNA of the CDR3 is TGTGCCAGCAGCCCCTGGGGGGGGGCGCCTGGCTACACCTTC. The J gene is TRBJ1-2, the V gene TRBV7-9; D perhaps matches TRBD1 (6 bases). The ends were cut back, 5 bases at V and 7 bases at J, with 17 bases in the middle. In germline, CDR1 is SEHNR, CDR2 FQNEAQ (reference sequence). This CDR3 has 14 amino acids.

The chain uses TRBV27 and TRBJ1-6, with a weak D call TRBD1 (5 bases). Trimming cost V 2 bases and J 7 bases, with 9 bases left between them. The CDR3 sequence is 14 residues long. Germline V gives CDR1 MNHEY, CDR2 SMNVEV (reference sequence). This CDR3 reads CASSLQGRNSPLHF. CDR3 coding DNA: TGTGCCAGCAGTTTACAGGGACGGAATTCACCCCTCCACTTT.

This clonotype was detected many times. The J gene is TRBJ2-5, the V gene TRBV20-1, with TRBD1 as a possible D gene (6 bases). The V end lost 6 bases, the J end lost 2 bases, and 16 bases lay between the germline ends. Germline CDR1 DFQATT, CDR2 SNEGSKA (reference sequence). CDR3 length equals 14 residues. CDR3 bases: TGCAGTGCCGGTCGACAGGCGAAACAAGAGACCCAGTACTTC. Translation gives CSAGRQAKQETQYF.

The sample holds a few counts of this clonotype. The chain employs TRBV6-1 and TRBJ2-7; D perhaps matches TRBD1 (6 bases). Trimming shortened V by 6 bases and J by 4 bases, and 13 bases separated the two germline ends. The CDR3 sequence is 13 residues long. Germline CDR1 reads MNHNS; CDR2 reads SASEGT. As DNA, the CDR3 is TGTGCCAGCAGCTACGGGACAAAATACGAGCAGTACTTC. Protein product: CASSYGTKYEQYF.

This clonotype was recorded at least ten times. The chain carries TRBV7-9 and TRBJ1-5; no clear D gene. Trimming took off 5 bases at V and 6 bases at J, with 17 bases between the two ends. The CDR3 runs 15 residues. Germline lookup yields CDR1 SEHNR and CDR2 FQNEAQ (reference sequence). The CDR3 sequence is CASSRTGEVAQPQHF. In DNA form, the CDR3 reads TGTGCCAGCAGCAGGACGGGAGAGGTGGCTCAGCCCCAGCATTTT.

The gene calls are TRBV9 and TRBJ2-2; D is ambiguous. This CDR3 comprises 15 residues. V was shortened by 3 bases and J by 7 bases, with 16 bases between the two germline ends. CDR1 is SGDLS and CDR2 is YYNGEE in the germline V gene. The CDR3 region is CASSARTTSGGELFF. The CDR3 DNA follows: TGTGCCAGCAGCGCCCGGACCACGTCAGGCGGGGAGCTGTTTTTT.

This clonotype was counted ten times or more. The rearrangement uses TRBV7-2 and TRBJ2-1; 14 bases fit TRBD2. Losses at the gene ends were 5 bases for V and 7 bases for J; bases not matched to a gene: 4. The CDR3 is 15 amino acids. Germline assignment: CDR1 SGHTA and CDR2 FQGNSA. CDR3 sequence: CASSPTSGRGNEQFF. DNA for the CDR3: TGTGCCAGCAGCCCGACTAGCGGGAGGGGGAATGAGCAGTTCTTC.

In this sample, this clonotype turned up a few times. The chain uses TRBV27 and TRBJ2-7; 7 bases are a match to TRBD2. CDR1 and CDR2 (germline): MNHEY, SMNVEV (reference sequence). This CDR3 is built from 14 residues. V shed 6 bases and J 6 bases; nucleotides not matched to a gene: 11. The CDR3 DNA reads TGTGCCAGCAGACTGCGGGAGTCGGTGGGCGAGCAGTACTTC. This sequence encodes CASRLRESVGEQYF.

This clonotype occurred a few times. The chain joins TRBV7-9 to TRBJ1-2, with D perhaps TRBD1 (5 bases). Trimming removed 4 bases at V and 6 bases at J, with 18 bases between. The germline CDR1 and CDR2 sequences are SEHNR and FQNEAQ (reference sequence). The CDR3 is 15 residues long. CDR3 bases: TGTGCCAGCAGCTCTGGGGCGGGGTTCGGTAATGGCTACACCTTC. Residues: CASSSGAGFGNGYTF. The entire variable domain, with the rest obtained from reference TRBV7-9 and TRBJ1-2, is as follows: DTGVSQNPRHKITKRGQNVTFRCDPISEHNRLYWYRQTLGQGPEFLTYFQNEAQLEKSRLLSDRFSAERPKGSFSTLEIQRTEQGDSAMYLCASSSGAGFGNGYTFGSGTRLTVV.

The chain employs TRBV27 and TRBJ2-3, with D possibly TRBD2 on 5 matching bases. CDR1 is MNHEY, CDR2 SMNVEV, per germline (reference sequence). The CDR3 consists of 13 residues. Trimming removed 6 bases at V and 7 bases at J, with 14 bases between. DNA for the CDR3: TGTGCCAGCAGATTAAGACTACCCAATACGCAGTATTTT. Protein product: CASRLRLPNTQYF.